This T cell receptor (beta chain) was profiled in a study of T cell responses to AZD1222 COVID-19 vaccine. Overall study: Pooling was applied to second doses at about 4 or about 12 weeks.

Points from the study as a whole: Baseline serostatus was positive in only six AZD1222 recipients. Donors were chiefly white British, with a greater number of females, and clonal diversity was perhaps underestimated. Dominant at 160-218 and 743-854, vaccine-associated CD4 TCRs also spanned spike.

Here immunoSEQ multiplex PCR was the method, and the copy in TCRdb shows in-frame clones only, minus some. The sample contains 200,000 or so clones, about 90% of which appear only once. In its sample, this clone was seen once. Antigen unknown. CDR1 and CDR2 from the germline V gene are WSHSY and SAAADI. The V gene end was trimmed by 0 bases and the J gene end by 7 bases; junction bases not matched to a gene: 3. CDR3 length equals 16 residues. The receptor's source is an adult in good health. Sequencing used peripheral blood, obtained on day 0 of AZD1222 vaccination. The chain employs TRBV10-2 and TRBJ2-4, with TRBD2 identical over 13 bases. The CDR3 nucleotides read TGCGCCAGCAGTGAGTCACTAGCGGGGGGGCCTAACATTCAGTACTTC. This gives the protein CASSESLAGGPNIQYF.